The T cell receptor beta chain under discussion was sequenced for a study of blood T cell repertoires in COVID-19. Study summary: In each case, the material was cDNA or gDNA derived from T cells, B-cell-depleted T cells, or PBMCs.

The protocol was immunoSEQ multiplex PCR, while the TCRdb copy is restricted to in-frame clones and leaves out a portion. The data show 200,000 or so clones, approximately 87% seen once. In this sample, this clone turned up a few times. The CDR3 totals 15 residues. Germline-derived CDR1 and CDR2 are MNHEY and SVGAGI. Trimming at V came to 6 bases and at J to 6 bases, leaving 8 bases not matched to a gene. The sequenced material came from peripheral blood. The chain uses TRBV6-5 and TRBJ2-1; 10 nucleotides line up with TRBD2. This sequence was found in a woman in her fifties or sixties with acute or convalescent COVID-19. CDR3 protein: CASRQTSGKGNEQFF. The CDR3 coding sequence is TGTGCCAGCAGGCAAACTAGCGGGAAAGGCAATGAGCAGTTCTTC.